This record looks at one T cell receptor (beta chain) sequence and its context. Its antigen is not known. Germline assignment: CDR1 SGHTA and CDR2 FQGNSA. Trimming cost V 2 bases and J 0 bases, with 9 bases left between them. The CDR3 runs 15 residues. Each cDNA molecule carried a unique molecular identifier. TCRdb processed the 5' RACE reads anew with MiXCR; each CDR3 protein has one entry. In the table there are about 64,000 distinct CDR3 sequences, roughly 9% of which are singletons. The data belong to a study of early T cells in non-severe SARS-CoV-2 infection. The overall study: Sequencing targeted bulk RNA from unsorted whole blood, leaving chains unpaired. General study points: A preference for anti-spike CD8 responses marked VDJdb matching, which missed private and CD4 specificities.

The sample consisted of whole blood, taken at baseline. The gene calls are TRBV7-2 and TRBJ2-3; perhaps TRBD1 as D (5 bases). This receptor was taken from an adult who was a healthcare worker with PCR-confirmed SARS-CoV-2 infection or an uninfected control (not recorded which). In DNA form, the CDR3 reads TGTGCCAGCAGCTTACAGGGTGGGAGCACAGATACGCAGTATTTT. It codes for CASSLQGGSTDTQYF.